This section outlines one TCR beta chain sequence together with its context. Its target is not known. Given the absence of the conserved phenylalanine or tryptophan at the CDR3 end, a read error is likely. No DNA is shown, since the ends of the CDR3 on it are uncertain; the CDR3 is the one TCRdb lists. The CDR3 has 11 residues if both end residues are counted. The V gene's germline CDR1 is ENHRY and CDR2 SYGVKD. The sample originates from a study of T cell repertoires in cytomegalovirus infection. Notes on the study in general: Clonotypes of TCR beta that were HLA-C-restricted and CMV-specific dominated the ex vivo response. Individuals carrying CMV plus the relevant HLA were identified by cumulative frequency of public TCR beta families.

TCRdb fed the reads into MiXCR, producing one record per CDR3 protein. The sample has 560,000 or so distinct CDR3 sequences; 16% are singletons. Sequencing used CD8+ T cells from PBMCs. This TCR was recovered from a human donor in good health (CMV status not recorded). Some clones in this sample may be carry-over from other donors' samples. The rearrangement links TRBV10-3 to TRBJ2-5. This CDR3 is CAISDTYSVRL.